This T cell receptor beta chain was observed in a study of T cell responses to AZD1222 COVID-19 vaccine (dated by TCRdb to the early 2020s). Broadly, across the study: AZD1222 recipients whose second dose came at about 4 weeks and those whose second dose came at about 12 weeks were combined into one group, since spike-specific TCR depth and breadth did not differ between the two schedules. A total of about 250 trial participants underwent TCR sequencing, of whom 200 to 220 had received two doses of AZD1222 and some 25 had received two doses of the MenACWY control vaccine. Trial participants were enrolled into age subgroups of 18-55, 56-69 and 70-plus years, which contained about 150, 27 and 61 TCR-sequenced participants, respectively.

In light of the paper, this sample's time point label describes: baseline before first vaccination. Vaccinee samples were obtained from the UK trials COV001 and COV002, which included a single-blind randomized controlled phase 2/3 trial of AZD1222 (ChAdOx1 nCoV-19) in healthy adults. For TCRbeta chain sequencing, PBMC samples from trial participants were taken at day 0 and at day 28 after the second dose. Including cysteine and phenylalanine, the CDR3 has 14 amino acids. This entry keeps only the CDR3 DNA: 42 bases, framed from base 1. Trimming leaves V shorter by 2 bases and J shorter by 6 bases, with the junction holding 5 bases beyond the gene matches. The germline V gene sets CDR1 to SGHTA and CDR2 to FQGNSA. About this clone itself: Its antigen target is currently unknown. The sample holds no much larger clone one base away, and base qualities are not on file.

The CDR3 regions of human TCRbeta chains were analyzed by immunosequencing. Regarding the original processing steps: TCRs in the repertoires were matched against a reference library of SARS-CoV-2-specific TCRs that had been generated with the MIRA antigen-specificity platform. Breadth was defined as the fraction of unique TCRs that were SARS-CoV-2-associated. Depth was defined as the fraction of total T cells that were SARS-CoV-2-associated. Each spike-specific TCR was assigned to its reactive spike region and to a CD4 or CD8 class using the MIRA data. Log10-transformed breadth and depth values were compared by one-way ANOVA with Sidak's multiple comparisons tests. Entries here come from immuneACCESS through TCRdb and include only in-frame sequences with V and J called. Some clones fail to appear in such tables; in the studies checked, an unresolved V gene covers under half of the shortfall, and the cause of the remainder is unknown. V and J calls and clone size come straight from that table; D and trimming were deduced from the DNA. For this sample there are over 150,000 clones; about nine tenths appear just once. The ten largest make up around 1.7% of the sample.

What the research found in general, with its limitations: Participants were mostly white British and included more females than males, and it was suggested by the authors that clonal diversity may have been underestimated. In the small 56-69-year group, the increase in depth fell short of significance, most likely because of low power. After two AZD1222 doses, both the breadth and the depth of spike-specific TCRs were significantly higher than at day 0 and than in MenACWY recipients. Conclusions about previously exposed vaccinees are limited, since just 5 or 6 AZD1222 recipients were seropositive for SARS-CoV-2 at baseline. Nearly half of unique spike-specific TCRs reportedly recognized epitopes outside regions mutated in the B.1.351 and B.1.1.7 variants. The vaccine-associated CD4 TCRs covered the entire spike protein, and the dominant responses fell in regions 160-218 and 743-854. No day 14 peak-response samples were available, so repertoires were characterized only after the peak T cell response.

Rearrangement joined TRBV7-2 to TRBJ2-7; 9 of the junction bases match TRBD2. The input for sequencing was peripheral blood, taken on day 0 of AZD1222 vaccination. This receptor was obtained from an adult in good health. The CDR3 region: CASSLWAGGSEQYF. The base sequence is TGTGCCAGCAGCTTATGGGCGGGAGGGTCCGAGCAGTACTTC.